This TCR beta chain was identified during a study of T cell responses to AZD1222 COVID-19 vaccine. Sequencing was performed with immunoSEQ multiplex PCR; in TCRdb, only in-frame clones are kept and a portion is missing. Found here are 120,000 to 150,000 clones, around 84% of them singletons; the top ten hold about 5%. Between the trimmed V and J ends, which lost 0 bases and 7 bases, there was a span of 7 bases. This CDR3 has 13 amino acids. Germline loops: CDR1 WSHSY, CDR2 SAAADI. On this clone: Its cognate antigen is unknown.

Study-level results: Possibly, clonal diversity was underestimated; donors were largely white British and included more females. In the spike-specific TCR repertoire, nearly half reportedly target unmutated variant regions.

The V gene is TRBV10-2, the J gene TRBJ1-5; D ambiguous. This TCR derives from an adult who received the AZD1222 COVID-19 vaccine. The material was peripheral blood, obtained 28 days after the second AZD1222 dose. The chain's CDR3 is CASSESIQQPQHF. The CDR3 coding sequence is TGCGCCAGCAGTGAGTCGATTCAACAGCCCCAGCATTTT.